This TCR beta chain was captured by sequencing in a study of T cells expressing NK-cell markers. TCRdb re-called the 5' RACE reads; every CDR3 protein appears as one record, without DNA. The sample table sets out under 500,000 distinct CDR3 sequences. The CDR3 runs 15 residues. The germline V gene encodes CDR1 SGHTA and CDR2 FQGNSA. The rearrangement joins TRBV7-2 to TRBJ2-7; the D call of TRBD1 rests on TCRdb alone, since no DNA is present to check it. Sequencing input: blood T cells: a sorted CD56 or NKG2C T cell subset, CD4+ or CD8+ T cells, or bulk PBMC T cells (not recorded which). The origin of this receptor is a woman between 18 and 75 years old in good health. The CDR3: CASSSLLGAPYEQYF.